One and the same sample provided the 32 T cell receptor beta chains below, sequenced in a study of T cell responses to AZD1222 COVID-19 vaccine. Repertoires were generated with immunoSEQ multiplex PCR, while TCRdb's copy carries only in-frame clones and drops some. The sample lists 150,000 or so clones, about 94% occurring once. The sample was peripheral blood, taken on day 0 of AZD1222 vaccination. The receptor set was obtained from an adult in good health.

This chain joins TRBV18 and TRBJ2-1; 9 bases map to TRBD2. The CDR3 is 14 residues long. The trim removed 8 bases at V and 6 bases at J, leaving 8 bases unmatched. The germline V gene encodes CDR1 KGHSH and CDR2 LQKENI. Written as DNA, the CDR3 is TGTGCCAGCAGACTAGCGGCGAGCGGCAATGAGCAGTTCTTC. Its translation is CASRLAASGNEQFF.

The chain carries TRBV5-1 and TRBJ2-5; D is perhaps TRBD2 (5 bases). The ends were cut back, 2 bases at V and 5 bases at J, with 13 bases in the middle. This CDR3 comprises 14 residues. The germline V gene has CDR1 SGHRS and CDR2 YFSETQ. CDR3 sequence reads: CASSLRGMGETQYF. CDR3 DNA sequence: TGCGCCAGCAGCTTACGGGGAATGGGGGAGACCCAGTACTTC.

The CDR3 region is CASRGVDDNEQFF. CDR3 sequence (DNA): TGTGCCAGCAGGGGAGTAGACGACAATGAGCAGTTCTTC. The chain has TRBV12-3 or TRBV12-4 and TRBJ2-1; TRBD2 might be the D (5 bases). CDR3 length: 13 amino acids. V lost 6 bases to trimming and J lost 5 bases, with 11 bases between them.

The V and J genes are TRBV3-1 (or the pseudogene TRBV3-2) and TRBJ1-4; D remains unclear. Germline V CDR1 and CDR2: LGHDT, YNNKEL (reference sequence). There are 13 residues in the CDR3. Trimming shortened V by 4 bases and J by 5 bases, and 8 bases separated the two germline ends. Here the CDR3 reads CASSRASNEKLFF. Written as DNA, the CDR3 is TGTGCCAGCAGCCGAGCTTCAAATGAAAAACTGTTTTTT.

The chain couples TRBV28 to TRBJ1-2, with 7 bases matching TRBD1. The junction had 6 bases not matched to a gene; V was cut back by 6 bases and J by 5 bases. CDR3 length: 13 residues. CDR1 is MDHEN, CDR2 SYDVKM, per germline. The CDR3 protein is CASRATGRYGYTF. The DNA for the CDR3 is TGTGCCAGCAGAGCGACAGGGAGATATGGCTACACCTTC.

This chain uses TRBV4-3 with TRBJ2-5; 7 nucleotides align to TRBD2. After removal of 0 bases from V and 4 bases from J, the junction contained 5 bases not matched to a gene. This CDR3 region has 15 residues. Per germline, CDR1 LGHNA and CDR2 YSLEER. The DNA of the CDR3 is TGCGCCAGCAGCCAAGATAACGGGAGGATAGAGACCCAGTACTTC. This sequence encodes CASSQDNGRIETQYF.

The chain carries TRBV5-4 and TRBJ2-5; 12 bases map to TRBD2. The length of the CDR3 is 17 residues. Germline V gives CDR1 SGHNT, CDR2 YYREEE (reference sequence). Losses at the gene ends were 0 bases for V and 5 bases for J; bases not matched to a gene: 8. CDR3 region: CASSLETSGSGGETQYF. The CDR3 nucleotides are TGTGCCAGCAGCTTGGAGACTAGCGGGAGCGGGGGGGAGACCCAGTACTTC.

The rearrangement links TRBV29-1 to TRBJ2-7, with D tentatively TRBD1 (6 bases). Germline lookup yields CDR1 SQVTM and CDR2 ANQGSEA. V lost 7 bases to trimming and J lost 2 bases, with 12 bases between them. The CDR3 is 12 residues long. The CDR3 protein is CSARDTTYEQYF. CDR3 bases: TGCAGCGCACGGGACACCACCTACGAGCAGTACTTC.

Only one count was recorded for this clone. The chain recombines TRBV7-3 with TRBJ1-4; perhaps TRBD1 as D (5 bases). The V end lost 5 bases, the J end lost 2 bases, and 12 bases lay between the germline ends. Germline CDR1 and CDR2: SGHTA and FQGTGA. The CDR3 has 15 residues. This CDR3 reads CASSPQGGTNEKLFF. CDR3 in DNA: TGTGCCAGCAGCCCCCAGGGTGGTACTAATGAAAAACTGTTTTTT. Drawing the rest from reference TRBV7-3 and TRBJ1-4, the complete variable domain is GAGVSQTPSNKVTEKGKYVELRCDPISGHTALYWYRQSLGQGPEFLIYFQGTGAADDSGLPNDRFFAVRPEGSVSTLKIQRTERGDSAVYLCASSPQGGTNEKLFFGSGTQLSVL.

CDR3 loop: CASSPLASPFADEQFF. In DNA form, the CDR3 reads TGTGCCAGCAGCCCCCTGGCGTCACCATTTGCCGATGAGCAGTTCTTC. The chain is built from TRBV11-2 and TRBJ2-1; D is uncertain. Germline V gene data show CDR1 as SGHAT and CDR2 as FQNNGV. V lost 5 bases and J 8 bases, leaving 22 bases between the germline ends. The CDR3 is 16 amino acids.

This chain uses TRBV30 with TRBJ1-1; 9 bases line up with TRBD1. The CDR3 sequence is 15 residues long. Losses at the gene ends were 4 bases for V and 3 bases for J; bases not matched to a gene: 9. The germline gives CDR1 GTSNPN, CDR2 SVGIG (reference sequence). This chain's CDR3 is CAWTKGTGTDTEAFF. The CDR3 DNA reads as TGTGCCTGGACAAAAGGGACAGGGACCGACACTGAAGCTTTCTTT.

The chain employs TRBV5-6 and TRBJ2-3; D unresolved. V gave up 0 bases and J gave up 1 base, with 12 bases separating them. The CDR3 sequence is 16 residues long. Germline V gene sequence: CDR1 SGHDT, CDR2 YYEEEE. This CDR3 is CASSLGMKSRTDTQYF. In DNA, the CDR3 is TGTGCCAGCAGCTTGGGGATGAAGTCTCGCACAGATACGCAGTATTTT. The full variable domain, rest sourced from reference TRBV5-6 and TRBJ2-3, is DAGVTQSPTHLIKTRGQQVTLRCSPKSGHDTVSWYQQALGQGPQFIFQYYEEEERQRGNFPDRFSGHQFPNYSSELNVNALLLGDSALYLCASSLGMKSRTDTQYFGPGTRLTVL.

This clone appeared many times. V and J are TRBV27 and TRBJ2-5; 7 positions match TRBD2. The CDR3 is 14 amino acids. With 6 bases clipped from V and 0 bases from J, the junction kept 4 bases outside the gene matches. The germline gives CDR1 MNHEY, CDR2 SMNVEV (reference sequence). CDR3 DNA sequence: TGTGCCAGCAGGGGGGGGACGTACCAAGAGACCCAGTACTTC. Translating gives CASRGGTYQETQYF.

The gene calls are TRBV7-2 and TRBJ2-5; D gene ambiguous. This CDR3 has 13 residues. Germline-derived CDR1 and CDR2 are SGHTA and FQGNSA. V lost 6 bases, J lost 5 bases, and 13 bases lay in between. The CDR3 DNA reads TGTGCCAGCAGTCCTTCGGCCGGGGAGACCCAGTACTTC. This gives the protein CASSPSAGETQYF.

CDR3 protein: CASSDQRNTEAFF. The CDR3 region has the DNA TGTGCCAGCAGTGATCAGAGAAACACTGAAGCTTTCTTT. The chain combines TRBV6-4 with TRBJ1-1; D is uncertain. With 3 bases removed from V and 2 bases from J, the gap between germline ends came to 7 bases. The CDR3 extends over 13 amino acids. Germline lookup yields CDR1 MRHNA and CDR2 SNTAGT.

This chain joins TRBV29-1 and TRBJ2-1; TRBD2 aligns across 9 bases. Germline CDR1 reads SQVTM; CDR2 reads ANQGSEA. V dropped 6 bases and J dropped 7; count of bases not matched to a gene: 7. This CDR3 contains 13 residues. CDR3 nucleotides: TGCAGCGTCGCCGGGACTAGCCTTAATGAGCAGTTCTTC. Protein sequence: CSVAGTSLNEQFF.

CDR3 sequence: CASSQEGGAKPYEQYF. Written as DNA, the CDR3 is TGCGCCAGCAGCCAAGAGGGGGGGGCAAAACCCTACGAGCAGTACTTC. J is TRBJ2-7 and V is TRBV4-1; TRBD2 might be the D (7 bases). V lost 0 bases and J 2 bases, leaving 14 bases between the germline ends. The CDR3 covers 16 residues. Germline values: CDR1 MGHRA, CDR2 YSYEKL.

This chain links TRBV7-2 with TRBJ2-7, with 12 bases aligning to TRBD2. The germline CDR1 and CDR2 sequences are SGHTA and FQGNSA. The CDR3 totals 16 residues. Trimming cost V 1 base and J 3 bases; bases outside gene matches: 4. CDR3 in DNA: TGTGCCAGCAGCTTAGTCTCGACTAGCGGGAGCTACGAGCAGTACTTC. It specifies CASSLVSTSGSYEQYF.

The chain recombines TRBV28 with TRBJ2-5; 8 positions agree with TRBD1. This CDR3 is 14 amino acids long. The V gene end was trimmed by 6 bases and the J gene end by 5 bases; junction bases not matched to a gene: 8. Germline V gene lookup returns CDR1 MDHEN and CDR2 SYDVKM. CDR3 DNA: TGTGCCAGCAGAGGGGGACAGGTGGGGGAGACCCAGTACTTC. This encodes CASRGGQVGETQYF.

The genes are TRBV27 and TRBJ1-2, with 7 bases that match TRBD1. The CDR3 sequence is 13 residues long. CDR1 MNHEY and CDR2 SMNVEV come from the germline V gene (reference sequence). Unmatched junction bases numbered 3, after V lost 6 bases and J lost 2 bases. CDR3: CASRQTGNYGYTF. CDR3 DNA: TGTGCCAGCAGACAGACAGGGAACTATGGCTACACCTTC.

The chain is built from TRBV5-1 and TRBJ2-2; the match to TRBD2 covers 11 bases. CDR1 is SGHRS, CDR2 YFSETQ, per germline. V was pared by 0 bases and J by 7 bases, with 5 bases of the junction left unmatched. The CDR3 is 16 amino acids. In DNA, the CDR3 is TGCGCCAGCAGCTTGGAACTAGCGGGAGTAAACGGGGAGCTGTTTTTT. Translating gives CASSLELAGVNGELFF. Full variable domain (rest looked up from reference TRBV5-1 and TRBJ2-2): KAGVTQTPRYLIKTRGQQVTLSCSPISGHRSVSWYQQTPGQGLQFLFEYFSETQRNKGNFPGRFSGRQFSNSRSEMNVSTLELGDSALYLCASSLELAGVNGELFFGEGSRLTVL.

This clone appeared a few times. Relative to the germline gene, one junction end is altered; a read error may explain this. The chain is built from TRBV6-5 and TRBJ2-2; unclear D gene. The CDR3 loop spans 14 amino acids. CDR1 MNHEY and CDR2 SVGAGI come from the germline V gene. The CDR3 protein is CASSSEIATRELFF. CDR3 in DNA: TGTGCCAGCAGTTCTGAGATTGCCACCCGGGAGCTGTTTTTT.

CDR3 nucleotides: TGTGCCAGCAGCCTAGATGGGCGGGGCCAAGAGACCCAGTACTTC. Encoded protein: CASSLDGRGQETQYF. This sequence joins TRBV7-2 and TRBJ2-5; D possibly corresponds to TRBD2 (6 bases). The CDR3 consists of 15 residues. CDR1 is SGHTA and CDR2 is FQGNSA in the germline V gene. The V end was cut by 5 bases, the J end by 1 base, with 14 bases between.

The gene calls are TRBV11-2 and TRBJ2-5, with 7 bases that match TRBD2. The CDR3 contains 15 residues. Germline V lookup: CDR1 SGHAT, CDR2 FQNNGV. The V and J ends lost 3 bases and 1 base, in that order; junction bases with no gene match: 5. CDR3 sequence: CASSFGPSGQETQYF. The CDR3 nucleotides are TGTGCCAGCAGCTTCGGTCCTAGCGGCCAAGAGACCCAGTACTTC. Full variable domain (remainder filled in from reference TRBV11-2 and TRBJ2-5): EAGVAQSPRYKIIEKRQSVAFWCNPISGHATLYWYQQILGQGPKLLIQFQNNGVVDDSQLPKDRFSAERLKGVDSTLKIQPAKLEDSAVYLCASSFGPSGQETQYFGPGTRLLVL.

The chain is built from TRBV5-4 and TRBJ2-1, with 10 bases aligning to TRBD1. The germline V gene encodes CDR1 SGHNT and CDR2 YYREEE (reference sequence). This CDR3 has 19 residues. J was trimmed by 5 bases and V by 4 bases; bases with no gene match: 18. The CDR3 DNA is TGTGCCAGCAGCCTCCGGGACAGGGGTTGGACTAGCCCCCACAATGAGCAGTTCTTC. Protein: CASSLRDRGWTSPHNEQFF.

This chain's CDR3 is CASHREDGGYTF. CDR3 bases: TGTGCCAGCCACAGGGAGGACGGGGGCTACACCTTC. The chain has TRBV2 and TRBJ1-2; D is possibly TRBD1 (6 bases). Per the germline V gene, CDR1 is SNHLY and CDR2 is FYNNEI. V shed 8 bases and J shed 8 bases, with 15 bases lying between them. This CDR3 spans 12 amino acids. Drawing the rest from reference TRBV2 and TRBJ1-2, the complete variable domain is EPEVTQTPSHQVTQMGQEVILRCVPISNHLYFYWYRQILGQKVEFLVSFYNNEISEKSEIFDDQFSVERPDGSNFTLKIRSTKLEDSAMYFCASHREDGGYTFGSGTRLTVV.

The chain carries TRBV27 and TRBJ2-5, with 10 bases fitting TRBD2. Trimming at V came to 4 bases and at J to 1 base, leaving 3 bases not matched to a gene. The V gene's germline CDR1 is MNHEY and CDR2 SMNVEV (reference sequence). The CDR3 runs 15 residues. The CDR3 here is CASSSSGSGQETQYF. DNA for the CDR3: TGTGCCAGCAGTTCTAGCGGGAGCGGCCAAGAGACCCAGTACTTC.

V gene TRBV30 combines with J gene TRBJ1-2; unclear D gene. CDR3 length equals 16 residues. CDR1 GTSNPN and CDR2 SVGIG come from the germline V gene (reference sequence). Trimming pared 2 bases from V and 5 bases from J, leaving 21 bases between. CDR3: CAWSPSWRATLYGYTF. CDR3 nucleotide sequence: TGTGCCTGGAGTCCCTCTTGGAGGGCGACGCTTTATGGCTACACCTTC. The complete variable domain, with remaining parts taken from reference TRBV30 and TRBJ1-2, reads SQTIHQWPATLVQPVGSPLSLECTVEGTSNPNLYWYRQAAGRGLQLLFYSVGIGQISSEVPQNLSASRPQDRQFILSSKKLLLSDSGFYLCAWSPSWRATLYGYTFGSGTRLTVV.

This chain uses TRBV6-1 with TRBJ1-6; D is possibly TRBD1 (6 bases). V was clipped by 3 bases and J by 10 bases, with 13 bases between them. Germline values: CDR1 MNHNS, CDR2 SASEGT. The CDR3 is 14 amino acids. As DNA, the CDR3 is TGTGCCAGCAGTGAGACGCCCGGACAGTCACCCCTCCACTTT. Its protein is CASSETPGQSPLHF.

The genes are TRBV9 and TRBJ2-7; the match to TRBD1 covers 8 bases. Germline V gene lookup returns CDR1 SGDLS and CDR2 YYNGEE. V lost 4 bases to trimming and J lost 0 bases; unmatched junction nucleotides: 6. This CDR3 is built from 15 residues. DNA for the CDR3: TGTGCCAGCAGCTCCGGGACAGGCCTCTCCTACGAGCAGTACTTC. Translating gives CASSSGTGLSYEQYF.

The chain carries TRBV27 and TRBJ2-1, with 12 bases fitting TRBD1. V was clipped by 5 bases and J by 9 bases; unmatched bases: 8. The CDR3 length is 15 residues. Germline CDR1 is MNHEY and CDR2 is SMNVEV (reference sequence). The CDR3 DNA reads as TGTGCCAGCAGTCCCGGGACAGGGGGCGCGGGTGAGCAGTTCTTC. Protein sequence: CASSPGTGGAGEQFF.

This chain connects TRBV10-2 to TRBJ1-1; D unresolved. Germline-derived CDR1 and CDR2 are WSHSY and SAAADI. The V end was cut by 3 bases, the J end by 3 bases, with 8 bases between. The CDR3 consists of 13 residues. The chain's CDR3 is CASSDRWDTEAFF. Here the CDR3 DNA reads TGCGCCAGCAGTGACAGATGGGACACTGAAGCTTTCTTT.